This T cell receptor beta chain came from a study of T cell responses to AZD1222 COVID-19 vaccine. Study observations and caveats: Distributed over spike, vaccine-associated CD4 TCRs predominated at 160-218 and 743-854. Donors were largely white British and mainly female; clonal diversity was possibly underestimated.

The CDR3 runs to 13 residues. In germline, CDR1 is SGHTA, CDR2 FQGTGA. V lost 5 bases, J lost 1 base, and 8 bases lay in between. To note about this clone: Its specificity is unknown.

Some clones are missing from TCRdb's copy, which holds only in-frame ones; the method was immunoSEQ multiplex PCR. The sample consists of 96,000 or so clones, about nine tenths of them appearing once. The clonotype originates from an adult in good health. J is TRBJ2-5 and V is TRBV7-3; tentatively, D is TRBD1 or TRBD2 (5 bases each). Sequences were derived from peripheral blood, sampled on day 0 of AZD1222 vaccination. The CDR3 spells CASSAGAQETQYF. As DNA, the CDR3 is TGTGCCAGCAGCGCCGGGGCCCAAGAGACCCAGTACTTC.